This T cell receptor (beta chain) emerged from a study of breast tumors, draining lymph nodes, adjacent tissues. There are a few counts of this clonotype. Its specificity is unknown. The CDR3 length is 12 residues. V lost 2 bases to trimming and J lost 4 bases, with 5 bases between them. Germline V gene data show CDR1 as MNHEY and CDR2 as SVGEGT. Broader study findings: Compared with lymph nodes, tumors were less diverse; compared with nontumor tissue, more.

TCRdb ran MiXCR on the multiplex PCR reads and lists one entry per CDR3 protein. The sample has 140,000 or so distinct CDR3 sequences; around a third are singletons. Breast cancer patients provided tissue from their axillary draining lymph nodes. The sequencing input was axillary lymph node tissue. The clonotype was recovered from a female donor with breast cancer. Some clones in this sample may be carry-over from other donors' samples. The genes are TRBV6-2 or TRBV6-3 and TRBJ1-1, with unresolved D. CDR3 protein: CASSYVVTEAFF. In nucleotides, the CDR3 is TGTGCCAGCAGTTACGTAGTCACTGAAGCTTTCTTT.